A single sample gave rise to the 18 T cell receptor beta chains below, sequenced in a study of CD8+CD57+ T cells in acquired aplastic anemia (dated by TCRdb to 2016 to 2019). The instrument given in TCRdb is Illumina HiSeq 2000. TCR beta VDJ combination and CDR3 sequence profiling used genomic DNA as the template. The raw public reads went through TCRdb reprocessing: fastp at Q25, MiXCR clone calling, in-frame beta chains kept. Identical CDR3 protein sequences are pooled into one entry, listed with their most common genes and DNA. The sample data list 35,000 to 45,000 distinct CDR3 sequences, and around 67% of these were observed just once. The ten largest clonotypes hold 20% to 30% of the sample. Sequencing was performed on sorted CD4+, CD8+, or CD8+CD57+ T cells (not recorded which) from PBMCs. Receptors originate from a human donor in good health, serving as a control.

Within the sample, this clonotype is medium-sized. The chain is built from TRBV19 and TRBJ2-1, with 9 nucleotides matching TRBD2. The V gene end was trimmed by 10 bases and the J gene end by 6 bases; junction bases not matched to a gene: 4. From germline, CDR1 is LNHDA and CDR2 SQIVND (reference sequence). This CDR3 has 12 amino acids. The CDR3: CATTSGINEQFF. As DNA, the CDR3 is TGTGCCACGACTAGCGGAATCAATGAGCAGTTCTTC.

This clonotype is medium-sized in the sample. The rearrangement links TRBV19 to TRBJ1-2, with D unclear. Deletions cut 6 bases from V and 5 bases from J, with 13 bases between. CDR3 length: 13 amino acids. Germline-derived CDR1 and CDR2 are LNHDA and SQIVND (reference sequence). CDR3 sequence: CASSPKGVYGYTF. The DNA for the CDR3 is TGTGCCAGTAGCCCAAAGGGCGTTTATGGCTACACCTTC.

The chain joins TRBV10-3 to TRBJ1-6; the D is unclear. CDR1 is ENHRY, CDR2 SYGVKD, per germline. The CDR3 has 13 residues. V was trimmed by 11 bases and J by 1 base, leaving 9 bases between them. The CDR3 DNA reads TGTGCCGTCCGAAATTCCTATAATTCACCCCTCCACTTT. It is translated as CAVRNSYNSPLHF.

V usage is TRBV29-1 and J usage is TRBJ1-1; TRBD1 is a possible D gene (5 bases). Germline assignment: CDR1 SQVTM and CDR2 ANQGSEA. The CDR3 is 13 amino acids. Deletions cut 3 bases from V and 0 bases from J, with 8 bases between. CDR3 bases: TGCAGCGTTGATTCAGGGATGAACACTGAAGCTTTCTTT. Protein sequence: CSVDSGMNTEAFF. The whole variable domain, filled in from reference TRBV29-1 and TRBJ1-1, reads SAVISQKPSRDICQRGTSLTIQCQVDSQVTMMFWYRQQPGQSLTLIATANQGSEATYESGFVIDKFPISRPNLTFSTLTVSNMSPEDSSIYLCSVDSGMNTEAFFGQGTRLTVV.

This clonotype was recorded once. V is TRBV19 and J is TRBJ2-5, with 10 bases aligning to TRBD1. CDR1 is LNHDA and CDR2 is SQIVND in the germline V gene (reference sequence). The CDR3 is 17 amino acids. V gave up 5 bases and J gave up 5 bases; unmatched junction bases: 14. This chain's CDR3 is CASSSSRDRGSRETQYF. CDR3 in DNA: TGTGCCAGTAGTTCCAGCCGGGACAGGGGTTCTCGGGAGACCCAGTACTTC.

Written as DNA, the CDR3 is TGTGCCAGCAGCTTGGAGGCAGGCGGGGAGCTGTTTTTT. Amino acid sequence: CASSLEAGGELFF. J is TRBJ2-2 and V is TRBV7-9, with D possibly being TRBD2 (5 bases). This CDR3 contains 13 residues. Germline V gives CDR1 SEHNR, CDR2 FQNEAQ (reference sequence). Trimming shortened V by 3 bases and J by 7 bases, and 9 bases separated the two germline ends.

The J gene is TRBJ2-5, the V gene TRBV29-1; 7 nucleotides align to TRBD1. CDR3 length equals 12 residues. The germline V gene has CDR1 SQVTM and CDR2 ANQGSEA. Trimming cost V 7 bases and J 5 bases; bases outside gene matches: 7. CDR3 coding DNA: TGCAGCGCCGTCGACAGGGATGAGACCCAGTACTTC. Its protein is CSAVDRDETQYF.

The chain's CDR3 is CASRLGAGQETQYF. The CDR3 DNA follows: TGTGCCAGCAGGCTGGGGGCAGGGCAAGAGACCCAGTACTTC. V and J are TRBV6-1 and TRBJ2-5, with D perhaps TRBD1 (6 bases). CDR1 is MNHNS, CDR2 SASEGT, per germline. The CDR3 length is 14 residues. V dropped 6 bases and J dropped 2 bases, with 13 bases sitting between them.

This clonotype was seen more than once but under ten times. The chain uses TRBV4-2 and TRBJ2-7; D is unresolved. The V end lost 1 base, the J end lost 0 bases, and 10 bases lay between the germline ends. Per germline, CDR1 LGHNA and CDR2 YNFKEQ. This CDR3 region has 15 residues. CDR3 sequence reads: CASSQGESNSYEQYF. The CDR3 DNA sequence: TGTGCCAGCAGCCAAGGTGAGAGTAACTCCTACGAGCAGTACTTC.

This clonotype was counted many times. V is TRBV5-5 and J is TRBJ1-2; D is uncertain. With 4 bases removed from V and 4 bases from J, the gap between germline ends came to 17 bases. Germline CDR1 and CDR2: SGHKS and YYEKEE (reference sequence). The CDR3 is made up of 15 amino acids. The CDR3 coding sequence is TGTGCCAGCAGCCTGGAGGCTCCTTCATCCTATGGCTACACCTTC. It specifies CASSLEAPSSYGYTF.

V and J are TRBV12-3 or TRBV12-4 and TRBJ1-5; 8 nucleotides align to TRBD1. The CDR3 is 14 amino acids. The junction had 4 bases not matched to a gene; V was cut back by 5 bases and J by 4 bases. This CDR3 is CASSGQGANQPQHF. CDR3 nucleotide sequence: TGTGCCAGCAGTGGACAGGGCGCAAATCAGCCCCAGCATTTT.

CDR3 in DNA: TGCAGTTGGACTAGCGGGGGTCCCCAGACCCAGTACTTC. It codes for CSWTSGGPQTQYF. This chain connects TRBV20-1 to TRBJ2-5; TRBD2 matches 13 bases. CDR1 and CDR2 from the germline V gene are DFQATT and SNEGSKA (reference sequence). The CDR3 sequence is 13 residues long. J was trimmed by 6 bases and V by 8 bases; bases with no gene match: 6.

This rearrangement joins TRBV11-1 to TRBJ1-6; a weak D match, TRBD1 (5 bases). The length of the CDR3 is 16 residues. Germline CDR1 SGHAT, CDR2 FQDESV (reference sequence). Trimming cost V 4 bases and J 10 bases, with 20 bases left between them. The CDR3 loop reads CASSSPGRQTSSPLHF. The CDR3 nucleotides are TGTGCCAGCAGCTCCCCCGGGAGACAGACCTCCTCACCCCTCCACTTT.

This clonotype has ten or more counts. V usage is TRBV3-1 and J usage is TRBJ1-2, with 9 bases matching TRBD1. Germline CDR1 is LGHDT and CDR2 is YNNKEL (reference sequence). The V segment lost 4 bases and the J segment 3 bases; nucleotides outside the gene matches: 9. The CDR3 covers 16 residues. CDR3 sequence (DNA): TGTGCCAGCAGCCTGGGACAGGGCGAGATTCACTATGGCTACACCTTC. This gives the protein CASSLGQGEIHYGYTF.

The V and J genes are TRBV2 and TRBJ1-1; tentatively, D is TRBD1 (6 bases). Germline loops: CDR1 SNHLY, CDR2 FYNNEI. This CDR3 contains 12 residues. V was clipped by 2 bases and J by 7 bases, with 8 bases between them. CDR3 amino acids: CASSERGVEAFF. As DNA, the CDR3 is TGTGCCAGCAGTGAAAGGGGGGTTGAAGCTTTCTTT.

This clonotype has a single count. The CDR3 DNA sequence: TGTGCCAGCAGTAAACACGACAGTAATAATTCACCCCTCCACTTT. Translated, it gives CASSKHDSNNSPLHF. The chain recombines TRBV2 with TRBJ1-6, with a possible D match to TRBD1 (5 bases). The germline V gene encodes CDR1 SNHLY and CDR2 FYNNEI. With 5 bases removed from V and 5 bases from J, the gap between germline ends came to 13 bases. The CDR3 is 15 residues long.

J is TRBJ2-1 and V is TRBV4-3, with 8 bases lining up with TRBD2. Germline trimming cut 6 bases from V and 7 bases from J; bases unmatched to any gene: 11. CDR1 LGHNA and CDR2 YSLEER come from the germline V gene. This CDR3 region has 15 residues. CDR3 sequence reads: CASSGSGGSRNEQFF. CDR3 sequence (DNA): TGCGCCAGCAGTGGATCGGGGGGGAGTAGGAATGAGCAGTTCTTC.

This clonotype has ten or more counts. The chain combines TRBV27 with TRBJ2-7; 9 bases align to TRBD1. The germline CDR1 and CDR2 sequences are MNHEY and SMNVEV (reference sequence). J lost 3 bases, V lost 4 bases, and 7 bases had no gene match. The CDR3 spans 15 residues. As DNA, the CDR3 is TGTGCCAGCAGTTCGACCGGGACAGGGAACTACGAGCAGTACTTC. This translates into CASSSTGTGNYEQYF.